This TCR beta chain emerged from a study of T cell changes during pregnancy in multiple sclerosis. Per the germline V gene, CDR1 is MNHEY and CDR2 is SMNVEV (reference sequence). V was shortened by 6 bases and J by 4 bases, with 16 bases between the two germline ends. The CDR3 has 15 residues. Method: immunoSEQ multiplex PCR; TCRdb's copy keeps in-frame clones and lacks some. This table has under 95,000 clones, around 94% appearing once. Sample: peripheral blood, taken in the second trimester of pregnancy. The source is a female donor in good health, enrolled as a control in a pregnancy study. V gene TRBV27 combines with J gene TRBJ1-3; a possible D gene is TRBD1 (6 bases). The CDR3 nucleotides are TGTGCCAGCAGCCTCACTCCAGGGGCCGGAAACACCATATATTTT. It encodes CASSLTPGAGNTIYF.